Below are 22 T cell receptor beta chains sequenced from a single sample in a study of beta chain features in type 1 diabetes. Whole-study findings and limits: In every one of the four CD4+ subsets, TCRB CDR3s were moderately but significantly shorter in Type 1 diabetes patients.

All of the isolated RNA was reverse transcribed, so expressed TCRB transcripts were sequenced. Sequencing was performed with immunoSEQ multiplex PCR; in TCRdb, only in-frame clones are kept and a portion is missing. The sample contains 60,000 or so clones, around 56% of which appear only once. Their cognate antigens are unknown. Sequences were obtained from Tregs from blood. The origin of the receptors is a woman aged 40 to 50 with type 1 diabetes.

This clone has a handful of counts. This chain links TRBV18 with TRBJ1-5; D is possibly TRBD1 (5 bases). The CDR3 has 14 amino acids. The germline CDR1 and CDR2 sequences are KGHSH and LQKENI. Trimming stripped 3 bases from V and 4 bases from J, with 10 bases between. CDR3 protein: CASSPQGLNQPQHF. The CDR3 DNA sequence: TGTGCCAGCTCACCTCAGGGTCTGAATCAGCCCCAGCATTTT.

This rearrangement joins TRBV18 to TRBJ2-5; no reliable D call. The CDR3 runs 14 residues. CDR1 KGHSH and CDR2 LQKENI come from the germline V gene. V lost 0 bases to trimming and J lost 5 bases, with 10 bases between them. The CDR3 reads CASSPPATVETQYF. In DNA, the CDR3 is TGTGCCAGCTCACCACCCGCTACCGTCGAGACCCAGTACTTC.

The chain employs TRBV5-1 and TRBJ1-1, with D possibly being TRBD1 (5 bases). This CDR3 spans 15 amino acids. V lost 2 bases and J 6 bases, leaving 17 bases between the germline ends. CDR1 and CDR2 from the germline V gene are SGHRS and YFSETQ. This chain's CDR3 is CASSFAGDPGAEAFF. As DNA, the CDR3 is TGCGCCAGCAGCTTTGCTGGGGACCCGGGGGCTGAAGCTTTCTTT.

The rearrangement links TRBV5-6 to TRBJ2-5; weak D call: TRBD2 (6 bases). The germline gives CDR1 SGHDT, CDR2 YYEEEE. The CDR3 is 15 residues long. V lost 4 bases and J lost 3, with 16 bases in between. The chain's CDR3 is CASSTTSAGKETQYF. The CDR3 DNA reads as TGTGCCAGCAGCACTACTTCCGCGGGAAAAGAGACCCAGTACTTC.

V is TRBV5-1 and J is TRBJ1-2, with 9 bases identical to TRBD1. Unmatched junction bases numbered 9, after V lost 4 bases and J lost 8 bases. CDR1 and CDR2 (germline): SGHRS, YFSETQ. The CDR3 spans 14 residues. The DNA for the CDR3 is TGCGCCAGCAGCCCTGGACAGGGGACTCACGGCTACACCTTC. Protein: CASSPGQGTHGYTF. The full variable domain, in which reference TRBV5-1 and TRBJ1-2 provide the parts outside the CDR3, is KAGVTQTPRYLIKTRGQQVTLSCSPISGHRSVSWYQQTPGQGLQFLFEYFSETQRNKGNFPGRFSGRQFSNSRSEMNVSTLELGDSALYLCASSPGQGTHGYTFGSGTRLTVV.

This rearrangement joins TRBV27 to TRBJ1-2; the match to TRBD1 covers 8 bases. The CDR3 has 17 residues. V shed 4 bases, J shed 6 bases, and the junction held 16 bases outside the gene matches. The germline V gene has CDR1 MNHEY and CDR2 SMNVEV (reference sequence). CDR3 residues: CASSSAQRQGARNGYTF. The CDR3 bases are TGTGCCAGCAGTTCCGCCCAGAGGCAGGGGGCGCGTAATGGCTACACCTTC.

V and J are TRBV7-2 and TRBJ1-5; D unclear. The CDR3 totals 13 residues. The V end was cut by 1 base, the J end by 5 bases, with 6 bases between. Germline CDR1 SGHTA, CDR2 FQGNSA. The CDR3 here is CASSLGGYQPQHF. The CDR3 DNA is TGTGCCAGCAGCTTAGGAGGTTATCAGCCCCAGCATTTT.

J is TRBJ2-5 and V is TRBV30; D call uncertain. Germline CDR1 GTSNPN, CDR2 SVGIG (reference sequence). V lost 0 bases and J lost 5, with 10 bases in between. This CDR3 has 13 amino acids. CDR3 residues: CAWSVHRRETQYF. The DNA for the CDR3 is TGTGCCTGGAGTGTACACAGAAGGGAGACCCAGTACTTC.

This clone was detected only a few times. The chain has TRBV18 and TRBJ1-4; 8 positions agree with TRBD1. The CDR3 has 15 amino acids. V trimming: 4 bases; J trimming: 8 bases; junction bases outside the gene matches: 9. CDR1 KGHSH and CDR2 LQKENI come from the germline V gene. The CDR3 loop reads CASSLGTGHQEKLFF. The CDR3, as DNA: TGTGCCAGCTCACTCGGGACAGGCCATCAGGAAAAACTGTTTTTT.

This clone was counted only a few times. The chain is built from TRBV18 and TRBJ2-3; D is uncertain. V was trimmed by 0 bases and J by 4 bases, leaving 5 bases between them. The germline gives CDR1 KGHSH, CDR2 LQKENI. The CDR3 has 13 residues. The DNA for the CDR3 is TGTGCCAGCTCACCACCTAGCTCAGATACGCAGTATTTT. Translation gives CASSPPSSDTQYF.

This chain links TRBV2 with TRBJ2-1, with D tentatively TRBD2 (6 bases). The CDR3 covers 13 residues. CDR1 is SNHLY, CDR2 FYNNEI, per germline. V lost 7 bases and J 7 bases, leaving 14 bases between the germline ends. CDR3 DNA: TGTGCCAGCACCGTCCGGAGGGCGAATGAGCAGTTCTTC. Protein product: CASTVRRANEQFF.

This chain links TRBV28 with TRBJ1-3, with D perhaps TRBD1 (6 bases). V was clipped by 8 bases and J by 6 bases, with 17 bases between them. There are 14 residues in the CDR3. CDR1 is MDHEN, CDR2 SYDVKM, per germline. The CDR3 nucleotides are TGTGCCAGCTTATCTCCACAGGGATCAAACACCATATATTTT. This sequence encodes CASLSPQGSNTIYF.

Only a few counts were recorded for this clone. The V and J genes are TRBV5-4 and TRBJ1-1; D is undetermined. Germline-derived CDR1 and CDR2 are SGHNT and YYREEE (reference sequence). The CDR3 extends over 12 amino acids. V dropped 2 bases and J dropped 6 bases, with 8 bases sitting between them. The CDR3 protein is CASSLTDSEAFF. The CDR3 DNA sequence: TGTGCCAGCAGCTTAACGGACTCTGAAGCTTTCTTT.

V gene TRBV7-2 combines with J gene TRBJ2-2, with D possibly TRBD2 on 7 matching bases. Per germline, CDR1 SGHTA and CDR2 FQGNSA. This CDR3 has 13 amino acids. Trimming stripped 10 bases from V and 4 bases from J, with 13 bases between. CDR3 protein: CATGGDSTGELFF. CDR3 nucleotides: TGTGCCACGGGGGGCGATAGCACCGGGGAGCTGTTTTTT.

The rearrangement links TRBV4-3 to TRBJ1-5; the D is unclear. Trimming left V 4 bases short and J 0 bases short, with 10 bases between. The V gene's germline CDR1 is LGHNA and CDR2 YSLEER. There are 15 residues in the CDR3. CDR3 protein: CASSPRHPSNQPQHF. The CDR3 DNA reads TGCGCCAGCAGCCCGCGACACCCTAGCAATCAGCCCCAGCATTTT.

This chain connects TRBV5-1 to TRBJ2-1; 11 nucleotides agree with TRBD2. Trimming cost V 2 bases and J 0 bases; bases outside gene matches: 4. The germline V gene has CDR1 SGHRS and CDR2 YFSETQ. The CDR3 consists of 17 residues. The chain's CDR3 is CASSFPTSGSSYNEQFF. The CDR3 nucleotides are TGCGCCAGCAGCTTTCCCACTAGCGGGAGCTCCTACAATGAGCAGTTCTTC.

The chain is built from TRBV5-1 and TRBJ2-3; no reliable D call. Per the germline V gene, CDR1 is SGHRS and CDR2 is YFSETQ. The CDR3 spans 17 residues. The V end was cut by 3 bases, the J end by 3 bases, with 20 bases between. CDR3 region: CASSSDYQASGTDTQYF. CDR3 nucleotide sequence: TGCGCCAGCAGCTCGGATTATCAAGCCTCCGGGACAGATACGCAGTATTTT.

The rearrangement uses TRBV28 and TRBJ2-2; 7 nucleotides line up with TRBD2. This CDR3 contains 15 residues. Germline CDR1 is MDHEN and CDR2 is SYDVKM. V dropped 3 bases and J dropped 0; count of bases not matched to a gene: 1. In DNA form, the CDR3 reads TGTGCCAGCAGTTTTGGGGGGGCGAACACCGGGGAGCTGTTTTTT. It encodes CASSFGGANTGELFF.

The chain is built from TRBV19 and TRBJ1-5, with 7 bases fitting TRBD1. The germline V gene has CDR1 LNHDA and CDR2 SQIVND (reference sequence). The CDR3 extends over 15 amino acids. V shed 10 bases and J 3 bases; nucleotides not matched to a gene: 12. In DNA, the CDR3 is TGTGCCACTAAAGAGGGGGCCATAGTCAATCAGCCCCAGCATTTT. It yields the protein CATKEGAIVNQPQHF.

V is TRBV4-1 and J is TRBJ2-5; D possibly corresponds to TRBD2 (6 bases). Germline loops: CDR1 MGHRA, CDR2 YSYEKL. This CDR3 contains 18 residues. Deletions cut 0 bases from V and 4 bases from J, with 21 bases between. CDR3 DNA: TGCGCCAGCAGCCAAGAGAAAGCGCGGCCCTGGGGAGGAGAGACCCAGTACTTC. Residues: CASSQEKARPWGGETQYF.

The chain links TRBV6-5 to TRBJ1-2, with D hard to call. Trimming removed 4 bases at V and 5 bases at J, with 14 bases between. This CDR3 comprises 14 residues. Germline CDR1 MNHEY, CDR2 SVGAGI. The CDR3 loop reads CASSLIPDSYGYTF. CDR3 DNA: TGTGCCAGCAGTTTAATACCAGATTCTTATGGCTACACCTTC.

This clone was seen a few times. The rearrangement uses TRBV7-3 and TRBJ2-7; a possible D gene is TRBD2 (6 bases). The CDR3 consists of 14 residues. Trimming pared 5 bases from V and 7 bases from J, leaving 18 bases between. The germline V gene encodes CDR1 SGHTA and CDR2 FQGTGA. The CDR3 protein is CASSPDGAAGEQYF. Written as DNA, the CDR3 is TGTGCCAGCAGCCCTGACGGGGCGGCGGGGGAGCAGTACTTC.